The entry below gives a single TCR beta chain sequence along with its context. As yet, its antigen is unknown. Unexposed donor CD4+ T cells date from about 2011-2018, before the COVID-19 pandemic. Isolation of CD4+ T cells took place after roughly nine days in culture. Cultures received half-medium IL-2 refreshes on days 3 and 7. This table comes from immunoSEQ multiplex PCR, and its TCRdb copy is limited to in-frame clones, with some not included. The table lists about 26,000 clones, about three quarters of them singletons, with 15% to 20% in the top ten. This sample was taken from a study of CD4 T cells in relation to SARS-CoV-2 and coronaviruses. Germline V gene lookup returns CDR1 LNHDA and CDR2 SQIVND (reference sequence). This CDR3 contains 14 residues. V lost 3 bases, J lost 2 bases, and 10 bases lay in between.

The chain is built from TRBV19 and TRBJ1-2, with D maybe TRBD1 (5 bases). This TCR derives from a human donor in good health. The material sequenced was CD4+ T cells from PBMCs, cultured in vitro. The CDR3 DNA reads TGTGCCAGTAGTATCCAGGGAGCAAACTATGGCTACACCTTC. Translated, it gives CASSIQGANYGYTF.